These 11 T cell receptor beta chains were sequenced from one sample in a study of blood T cell repertoires in COVID-19. Libraries were prepared by immunoSEQ multiplex PCR; TCRdb keeps only in-frame clonotypes and omits some of them. Among about 17,000 clones, 85% to 90% were seen once, and the ten largest hold around 16%. The sequencing input was peripheral blood. The receptors shown here come from a human donor with active COVID-19. The donor label of this sample is uncertain.

CDR3 sequence: CASSFKGGETQYF. In DNA, the CDR3 is TGTGCCAGCAGTTTCAAGGGGGGGGAGACCCAGTACTTC. The V gene is TRBV12-3 or TRBV12-4, the J gene TRBJ2-5; possibly TRBD2 for D (7 bases). The V end lost 3 bases, the J end lost 5 bases, and 10 bases lay between the germline ends. The CDR3 has 13 amino acids.

The chain joins TRBV24-1 to TRBJ1-1; D not certain. This CDR3 region has 16 residues. Per the germline V gene, CDR1 is KGHDR and CDR2 is SFDVKD. V was cut by 10 bases and J by 7 bases, with 27 bases left in between. For the CDR3, the DNA is TGTGCCACACGCTCGGGTGAGATGATGGGAGGGAGTGAAGCTTTCTTT. Protein: CATRSGEMMGGSEAFF.

This clone was counted between two and nine times. The chain uses TRBV12-3 or TRBV12-4 and TRBJ2-7, with 10 bases matching TRBD2. There are 13 residues in the CDR3. The V gene end was trimmed by 8 bases and the J gene end by 3 bases; junction bases not matched to a gene: 4. The CDR3 DNA reads as TGTGCCAGCGGCGGACTAGCGGTCTACGAGCAGTACTTC. The encoded protein is CASGGLAVYEQYF.

The chain links TRBV18 to TRBJ2-7; D is possibly TRBD1 (5 bases). Between the trimmed V and J ends, which lost 6 bases and 3 bases, there was a span of 12 bases. The germline gives CDR1 KGHSH, CDR2 LQKENI. The CDR3 is made up of 13 amino acids. The CDR3 coding sequence is TGTGCCAGCTCGGACGGACACGGCTACGAGCAGTACTTC. Encoded protein: CASSDGHGYEQYF.

The chain recombines TRBV13 with TRBJ1-1, with no clear D. This CDR3 is built from 12 residues. Looked up from germline, CDR1 is PRHDT and CDR2 is FYEKMQ (reference sequence). Trimming left V 4 bases short and J 5 bases short, with 8 bases between. The chain's CDR3 is CASSSLATEAFF. CDR3 in DNA: TGTGCCAGCAGCTCCTTGGCTACTGAAGCTTTCTTT.

A word on this clone: A read error may account for a junction end that differs from germline. The chain recombines TRBV7-7 with TRBJ2-1; weak D call: TRBD2 (5 bases). Per the germline V gene, CDR1 is SSHAT and CDR2 is FNYEAQ (reference sequence). This CDR3 contains 15 residues. The CDR3 reads CASSLALMSYNEQFF. The CDR3 DNA reads as TGTGCTAGCAGCTTAGCGTTGATGAGCTACAATGAGCAGTTCTTC.

The rearrangement joins TRBV5-1 to TRBJ2-3; D not certain. The CDR3 is 14 amino acids. CDR1 is SGHRS, CDR2 YFSETQ, per germline. The V gene lost 2 bases and the J gene lost 2 bases, with 9 bases spanning the gap. CDR3 sequence: CASSLGGTTDTQYF. DNA for the CDR3: TGCGCCAGCAGCTTAGGCGGAACCACAGATACGCAGTATTTT.

V is TRBV29-1 and J is TRBJ2-2; TRBD1 agrees at 7 bases. The V gene end was trimmed by 6 bases and the J gene end by 3 bases; junction bases not matched to a gene: 10. The CDR3 is 15 amino acids. CDR1 is SQVTM and CDR2 is ANQGSEA in the germline V gene. This CDR3 is CSVAPGTAYTGELFF. The DNA for the CDR3 is TGCAGCGTGGCACCCGGGACAGCCTACACCGGGGAGCTGTTTTTT.

The gene calls are TRBV7-2 and TRBJ2-1, with a possible D match to TRBD2 (7 bases). V dropped 2 bases and J dropped 5 bases, with 13 bases sitting between them. CDR1 and CDR2 (germline): SGHTA, FQGNSA. CDR3 length: 15 residues. The CDR3: CASSLSGGGHNEQFF. CDR3 DNA: TGTGCCAGCAGCTTAAGTGGGGGGGGCCACAATGAGCAGTTCTTC.

This clone is a singleton in its sample. The DNA of the CDR3 is TGTGCCAGCAGTTTACGGTACGCCACAGATACGCAGTATTTT. It specifies CASSLRYATDTQYF. V gene TRBV27 combines with J gene TRBJ2-3; no reliable D call. Germline CDR1 MNHEY, CDR2 SMNVEV (reference sequence). V was pared by 2 bases and J by 2 bases, with 8 bases between. The CDR3 contains 14 residues.

The chain is built from TRBV6-5 and TRBJ2-3, with 9 bases fitting TRBD2. The CDR3 covers 15 residues. V shed 7 bases, J shed 2 bases, and the junction held 7 bases outside the gene matches. Germline V gene data show CDR1 as MNHEY and CDR2 as SVGAGI. The DNA for the CDR3 is TGTGCCAGCAAGATTAGCGGGGGTGTCACAGATACGCAGTATTTT. This sequence encodes CASKISGGVTDTQYF.